This is a list of T cell receptor beta chains from one sample in a study of blood T cell repertoires in COVID-19. Sequencing was performed with immunoSEQ multiplex PCR; in TCRdb, only in-frame clones are kept and a portion is missing. The data show 150,000 to 200,000 clones, more than 75% seen once. Sample: peripheral blood. All receptors derive from a man younger than 35 with active or convalescent COVID-19. Both conserved end residues are part of each CDR3.

TRBJ1-2 TRBV3-1/TRBV3-2 CASSDRGYYGYTF
TRBJ1-5 TRBV18 CASSPQEGAREQPQHF
TRBJ1-4 TRBV6-1 CASRENRYRGFDEGKLFF
TRBJ1-1 TRBV11-3 CASSGDTGTREAFF
TRBJ1-5 TRBV2 CASSGARGQIENQPQHF
TRBJ1-2 TRBV6-1 CASSEGAGPISGYTF
TRBJ2-3 TRBV2 CASSLAGTSGRTDTQYF
TRBJ2-7 TRBV14 CASSHLTEYEQYF
TRBJ2-1 TRBV5-4 CASSLSSGANEQFF
TRBJ2-3 TRBV10-3 CAISGTTDSHTQYF
TRBJ2-1 TRBV30 CAWSAGLAVTNEQFF
TRBJ2-1 TRBV24-1 CATDSSGFQFNEQFF
TRBJ1-1 TRBV6-2/TRBV6-3 CASSPRLTEAFF
TRBJ2-3 TRBV9 CASSVTARRTGDTQYF
TRBJ2-5 TRBV4-2 CASSRGTDRKYQETQYF
TRBJ2-3 TRBV11-3 CASSQRPGQGSDMDTQYF
TRBJ2-1 TRBV6-5 CASRSVDRANEQFF
TRBJ2-2 TRBV18 CASSPPGISNTGELFF
TRBJ1-1 TRBV10-3 CAISEIGTEAFF
TRBJ2-1 TRBV21-1 CASSKNRRGSYNEQFF
TRBJ1-1 TRBV5-1 CASSFTGVSEAFF
TRBJ1-5 TRBV9 CASSVSGQPRQPQHF
TRBJ2-7 TRBV12-3/TRBV12-4 CASSAGSSYEQYF
TRBJ2-5 TRBV4-3 CASSLSGGVLGQETQYF
TRBJ1-1 TRBV12-3/TRBV12-4 CASSLTQGLAFF
TRBJ2-1 TRBV6-2/TRBV6-3 CASSKPGLAGLSYNEQFF
TRBJ1-1 TRBV24-1 CATSDSGRANPEAFF
TRBJ2-3 TRBV5-1 CASSLAGSTDTQYF
TRBJ1-3 TRBV2 CASSDQGNTIYF
TRBJ1-6 TRBV5-1 CASSPDQGASPLHF
TRBJ1-6 TRBV5-4 CASSSLPGTDNSPLHF
TRBJ2-1 TRBV28 CASSTPGRREQFF
TRBJ2-5 TRBV3-1/TRBV3-2 CASSHGGSQETQYF
TRBJ1-4 TRBV11-3 CASTTIRGLWEKLFF
TRBJ1-3 TRBV29-1 CSVQKNSGNTIYF
TRBJ2-7 TRBV11-3 CASSLRGQEVDEQYF
TRBJ1-1 TRBV28 CASRAGANTEAFF
TRBJ1-1 TRBV5-1 CASSSRGTEAFF
TRBJ1-3 TRBV12-5 CASQDFSGNTIYF
TRBJ2-7 TRBV5-1 CASSLGTSGTNYEQYF
TRBJ1-2 TRBV2 CASSWTGLGNGYTF
TRBJ2-7 TRBV4-3 CASSPRGTGDSEQYF
TRBJ1-1 TRBV7-6 CASSPPGGATTEAFF
TRBJ2-5 TRBV28 CASSLWAGGERETQYF
TRBJ1-6 TRBV5-4 CASSLFHGGEGNSPLHF
TRBJ2-7 TRBV11-3 CASSPRTGRYEQYF
TRBJ1-2 TRBV28 CASSPGQVRGYTF
TRBJ2-7 TRBV5-4 CASSLPRQGGFYEQYF
TRBJ2-7 TRBV7-9 CASSLATESSYEQYF
TRBJ1-2 TRBV2 CATGTDLYGYTF
TRBJ2-7 TRBV11-2 CASSPSPGPVEQYF
TRBJ1-2 TRBV21-1 CASSPRTVNYGYTF
TRBJ1-4 TRBV29-1 CSVGSPYGTNEKLFF